The 9 T cell receptor beta chains in this list originate from one sample, sequenced in a study of CD8 T cells in ankylosing spondylitis (dated by TCRdb to 2016 to 2017). The library was generated by 5' RACE. Instrument used: Illumina HiSeq 2500. TCRdb redid the processing of the public reads, applying fastp at Q25 and MiXCR, and retained in-frame beta chains. Each CDR3 protein appears once, grouped with its most common genes and DNA. The sample contains 200,000 to 300,000 distinct CDR3 sequences, 7% to 10% of them found a single time. The top ten constitute 4% to 5.5% of the sample. The sample comprised blood, either unsorted or a sorted T cell fraction (not recorded which). The receptor source for this set is a female donor with ankylosing spondylitis or in good health (not recorded which).

The CDR3 reads CASSVGPIGYEQYF. The CDR3 region has the DNA TGTGCCAGCAGTGTAGGTCCAATAGGCTACGAGCAGTACTTC. This chain links TRBV12-3 or TRBV12-4 with TRBJ2-7; D unresolved. Trimming stripped 5 bases from V and 3 bases from J, with 14 bases between. The CDR3 runs 14 residues.

As DNA, the CDR3 is TGTGCCAGCACCCCGAGGGCAGGGTCTGGCTATGGCTACACCTTC. Its protein product is CASTPRAGSGYGYTF. The chain is built from TRBV7-2 and TRBJ1-2, with D possibly matching TRBD1 (5 bases). There are 15 residues in the CDR3. With 7 bases removed from V and 4 bases from J, the gap between germline ends came to 19 bases. Germline V gene lookup returns CDR1 SGHTA and CDR2 FQGNSA.

A note on this clonotype: A much larger clone differs by one base, so this may be a read error. The CDR3 bases are TGTACCAGCAGTTTAACGCATTACGACCCCCTTGAGAGGAACGAGCAGTACTTC. Translating it yields CTSSLTHYDPLERNEQYF. V usage is TRBV12-3 or TRBV12-4 and J usage is TRBJ2-7; no definite D call. CDR3 length: 18 residues.

The chain joins TRBV30 to TRBJ2-3; TRBD1 agrees at 8 bases. Germline V gene data show CDR1 as GTSNPN and CDR2 as SVGIG (reference sequence). Trimming cost V 1 base and J 4 bases; bases outside gene matches: 1. The CDR3 is 13 residues long. The DNA of the CDR3 is TGTGCCTGGAGTGAACAGGGGGCAGATACGCAGTATTTT. It translates to CAWSEQGADTQYF.

This clonotype was counted many times. This chain connects TRBV6-2 or TRBV6-3 to TRBJ2-1; 9 nucleotides align to TRBD1. Germline V CDR1 and CDR2: MNHEY, SVGEGT. The CDR3 is 15 residues long. V trimming: 4 bases; J trimming: 5 bases; junction bases outside the gene matches: 6. CDR3 nucleotide sequence: TGTGCCAGCAGTTCTCCGGGACAGGGTGACAATGAGCAGTTCTTC. Its translation: CASSSPGQGDNEQFF.

A few counts support this clonotype. The rearrangement joins TRBV10-3 to TRBJ2-5; the D call may be TRBD1 or TRBD2 (5 bases each). Deletions cut 10 bases from V and 4 bases from J, with 13 bases between. This CDR3 is built from 12 residues. CDR1 is ENHRY and CDR2 is SYGVKD in the germline V gene. As DNA, the CDR3 is TGTGCCACCCCCGGGGCCGGAGAGACCCAGTACTTC. This translates into CATPGAGETQYF.

The sample holds many counts of this clonotype. The chain couples TRBV12-5 to TRBJ1-3; TRBD1 is a possible D gene (6 bases). V dropped 7 bases and J dropped 3 bases, with 19 bases sitting between them. This CDR3 spans 16 amino acids. Germline V lookup: CDR1 LGHNT, CDR2 FRNRAP. The CDR3 DNA reads TGTGCTAGTGATTTTAGGGGGGGCGCAAATGGAAACACCATATATTTT. It codes for CASDFRGGANGNTIYF. Based on the CDR3 plus reference TRBV12-5 and TRBJ1-3, the full variable domain is DARVTQTPRHKVTEMGQEVTMRCQPILGHNTVFWYRQTMMQGLELLAYFRNRAPLDDSGMPKDRFSAEMPDATLATLKIQPSEPRDSAVYFCASDFRGGANGNTIYFGEGSWLTVV.

This clonotype was counted between two and nine times. In DNA form, the CDR3 reads TGTGCCAGCAGTTCCTGGGAAGGGAGCAATCAGCCCCAGCATTTT. Encoded protein: CASSSWEGSNQPQHF. V and J are TRBV27 and TRBJ1-5; D unclear. The CDR3 sequence is 15 residues long. V dropped 4 bases and J dropped 1 base, with 11 bases sitting between them. Germline CDR1 MNHEY, CDR2 SMNVEV (reference sequence).

This clonotype was counted only a few times. This chain uses TRBV7-2 with TRBJ2-7; D unclear. This CDR3 contains 13 residues. Germline V gene data show CDR1 as SGHTA and CDR2 as FQGNSA. V was clipped by 5 bases and J by 3 bases, with 11 bases between them. The CDR3 nucleotides are TGTGCCAGCAGCCAAGGCCCCCTCTACGAGCAGTACTTC. This sequence encodes CASSQGPLYEQYF.